The present entry profiles one T cell receptor beta chain with its context. Its target is not known. These data originate in a study of T-cell reconstitution after alpha-beta-depleted transplantation in children. As it was prepared, the TCRbeta library received unique molecular identifiers. TCRdb itself ran the PCR reads through MiXCR, one entry per CDR3 protein. Here the sample spans around 90,000 distinct CDR3 sequences, roughly a sixth being singletons. Whole-study results and caveats: Surviving recipient cells, namely T cells and thymic progenitors, were the source of high day-60 TCRbeta diversity in some patients.

The CDR3 runs to 14 residues. V shed 5 bases and J 9 bases; nucleotides not matched to a gene: 9. The TCR sequence derives from a male patient between 2 and 15 years old who had a stem cell transplant for acute lymphoblastic leukemia, so the T cells may come from the graft donor. This material consisted of PBMCs, mostly from graft donor cells, taken 180 days after TCRalphabeta/CD19-depleted stem cell transplant. The chain has TRBV12-3 or TRBV12-4 and TRBJ2-4; 8 nucleotides agree with TRBD2. This CDR3 reads CASSPGGSRSIQYF. The CDR3 nucleotides are TGTGCCAGCAGTCCGGGGGGGAGTAGAAGCATTCAGTACTTC.